This T cell receptor (beta chain) derives from a study of T cell repertoires in cytomegalovirus infection. Study information: Matching HLA type, along with CMV infection, was indicated by public TCR beta signatures.

Germline V gives CDR1 SGHNT, CDR2 YENEEA. Trimming removed 5 bases from V and 0 bases from J, with 17 bases in between. The CDR3 is made up of 17 amino acids. The sample holds a few counts of this clonotype. Antigen: not known. TCRdb recomputed calls from the reads with MiXCR, one row per CDR3 protein. The repertoire holds roughly 990,000 distinct CDR3 sequences, about a third seen once, with 11% to 15% in the top ten. This receptor was taken from a human donor in good health (CMV status not recorded). Some clones in this sample may be carry-over from other donors' samples. The material sequenced was cultured CD8+ T cells from PBMCs, taken from culture after CMV antigen stimulation. The V and J genes are TRBV11-3 and TRBJ2-1, with a possible D match to TRBD2 (7 bases). The CDR3 region is CASSPRSGGRSYNEQFF. In nucleotides, the CDR3 is TGTGCCAGCAGCCCTCGGTCGGGGGGCCGCTCCTACAATGAGCAGTTCTTC.